The sequence of this T cell receptor beta chain was determined in a study of blood T cell repertoires in COVID-19. The wider study: There were acute and convalescent COVID-19 samples, and they came from the United States, Italy and Spain. From T cells, B-cell-depleted T cells, or PBMCs came the material, which was cDNA or gDNA.

Some clones are missing from TCRdb's copy, which holds only in-frame ones; the method was immunoSEQ multiplex PCR. The repertoire holds roughly 72,000 clones, with 88% as singletons. The sample taken for sequencing was peripheral blood. The sequence came from a human donor in a cohort sampled during active COVID-19.

CDR3 sequence reads: CAISQGLAGAVEQFF. In DNA, the CDR3 is TGTGCCATCAGTCAGGGACTAGCGGGAGCTGTAGAGCAGTTCTTC. This chain connects TRBV10-3 to TRBJ2-1, with 14 bases fitting TRBD2. Trimming took 5 bases from V and 10 from J; bases not matched to a gene: 7. Germline V gene data show CDR1 as ENHRY and CDR2 as SYGVKD. CDR3 length: 15 residues.